This passage covers 13 T cell receptor beta chains from one sample sequenced in a study of beta chain features in type 1 diabetes. Expressed TCRB transcripts were sequenced because the entire RNA isolate underwent reverse transcription. Assay: immunoSEQ multiplex PCR; the TCRdb copy retains only in-frame clones and omits some. The sample comprises approximately 240,000 clones, 16% of which are singletons, and roughly 0.08% rests with the top ten. Study-wide findings and caveats: Patients with Type 1 diabetes showed moderately but significantly shorter TCRB CDR3s in all four CD4+ subsets.

Their target antigens are unknown. The specimen sequenced was naive CD4+ T cells from blood. The receptors originated from a man younger than 40 with type 1 diabetes.

CDR3 sequence reads: CASSSLLGKETQYF. The CDR3 DNA sequence: TGCGCCAGCAGCTCGTTATTGGGGAAGGAGACCCAGTACTTC. The chain couples TRBV5-1 to TRBJ2-5; D gene unclear. The CDR3 covers 14 residues. The V and J ends lost 3 bases and 5 bases respectively, with 14 bases between them. CDR1 and CDR2 (germline): SGHRS, YFSETQ.

V usage is TRBV28 and J usage is TRBJ2-3; D perhaps matches TRBD2 (6 bases). The CDR3 loop spans 14 amino acids. CDR1 is MDHEN, CDR2 SYDVKM, per germline. V lost 8 bases to trimming and J lost 5 bases, with 17 bases between them. The CDR3 nucleotides read TGTGCCAGCTCGGCCGGACTAAGCCTAGATACGCAGTATTTT. Its protein product is CASSAGLSLDTQYF.

This clone was found a few times. The chain links TRBV27 to TRBJ2-1, with 9 positions matching TRBD1. Trimming at V came to 8 bases and at J to 4 bases, leaving 6 bases not matched to a gene. This CDR3 is built from 14 residues. CDR1 is MNHEY and CDR2 is SMNVEV in the germline V gene (reference sequence). This CDR3 is CASQAQGAYNEQFF. CDR3 DNA: TGTGCCAGCCAGGCACAGGGGGCTTACAATGAGCAGTTCTTC.

The rearrangement links TRBV5-1 to TRBJ2-1; 8 bases agree with TRBD2. Trimming cost V 0 bases and J 4 bases; bases outside gene matches: 3. The CDR3 length is 15 residues. The germline V gene encodes CDR1 SGHRS and CDR2 YFSETQ. The CDR3 sequence: CASSLAQREYNEQFF. The CDR3, as DNA: TGCGCCAGCAGCTTGGCCCAGCGGGAGTACAATGAGCAGTTCTTC.

This chain connects TRBV14 to TRBJ2-7, with a tentative D call TRBD2 (6 bases). The CDR3 length is 13 residues. Trimming shortened V by 5 bases and J by 5 bases, and 13 bases separated the two germline ends. Germline V gene sequence: CDR1 SGHDN, CDR2 FVKESK. The CDR3 loop reads CASSLRGTNEQYF. In nucleotides, the CDR3 is TGTGCCAGCAGCTTGCGGGGAACCAACGAGCAGTACTTC.

The chain recombines TRBV25-1 with TRBJ2-1; 13 nucleotides align to TRBD2. Germline CDR1 MGHDK, CDR2 SYGVNS. Trimming removed 3 bases from V and 1 base from J; junction bases left unmatched: 0. The CDR3 length is 16 residues. CDR3 bases: TGTGCCAGCAGTGAGACTAGCGGGAGGTCCTACAATGAGCAGTTCTTC. This sequence encodes CASSETSGRSYNEQFF.

This clone was found a few times. The chain carries TRBV30 and TRBJ1-5; the D is unclear. The CDR3 length is 13 residues. V was clipped by 1 base and J by 7 bases, with 11 bases between them. Germline V gene sequence: CDR1 GTSNPN, CDR2 SVGIG (reference sequence). CDR3 DNA: TGTGCCTGGAGTGGGGAGGGCTGGCAGCCCCAGCATTTT. This gives the protein CAWSGEGWQPQHF.

The chain recombines TRBV7-6 with TRBJ2-2, with 10 bases lining up with TRBD2. Germline trimming cut 1 base from V and 5 bases from J; bases unmatched to any gene: 7. CDR3 size: 17 residues. CDR1 is SGHVS and CDR2 is FNYEAQ in the germline V gene. DNA for the CDR3: TGTGCCAGCAGCTTAGTTATTCTAGCGGGAGATACCGGGGAGCTGTTTTTT. Its protein is CASSLVILAGDTGELFF.

The chain couples TRBV18 to TRBJ2-5; D is perhaps TRBD1 (5 bases). The V end lost 1 base, the J end lost 4 bases, and 13 bases lay between the germline ends. The CDR3 has 15 amino acids. Germline values: CDR1 KGHSH, CDR2 LQKENI. CDR3 residues: CASSPRTGVGETQYF. The CDR3 region has the DNA TGTGCCAGCTCACCACGAACAGGAGTGGGAGAGACCCAGTACTTC.

The rearrangement uses TRBV11-2 and TRBJ2-5; D is uncertain. The CDR3 totals 12 residues. The germline V gene has CDR1 SGHAT and CDR2 FQNNGV. Between the trimmed V and J ends, which lost 3 bases and 4 bases, there was a span of 6 bases. The CDR3 loop reads CASSFPGETQYF. The CDR3 bases are TGTGCCAGCAGCTTCCCCGGAGAGACCCAGTACTTC.

This chain uses TRBV5-1 with TRBJ2-3; TRBD2 matches at 13 bases. The germline gives CDR1 SGHRS, CDR2 YFSETQ. V was clipped by 4 bases and J by 4 bases; unmatched bases: 6. The CDR3 is 16 residues long. The CDR3, as DNA: TGCGCCAGCAGCACGGGACTAGCGGGATATGCAGATACGCAGTATTTT. Amino acid sequence: CASSTGLAGYADTQYF.

The chain recombines TRBV5-1 with TRBJ2-3; D perhaps matches TRBD2 (5 bases). The V and J ends lost 3 bases and 2 bases respectively, with 13 bases between them. CDR3 length equals 15 residues. The germline gives CDR1 SGHRS, CDR2 YFSETQ. CDR3 residues: CASSWNPGSTDTQYF. Written as DNA, the CDR3 is TGCGCCAGCAGCTGGAACCCGGGATCCACAGATACGCAGTATTTT.

This sequence joins TRBV5-1 and TRBJ1-2, with D unresolved. Germline lookup yields CDR1 SGHRS and CDR2 YFSETQ. V lost 0 bases and J 4 bases, leaving 7 bases between the germline ends. CDR3 length: 13 amino acids. The CDR3 coding sequence is TGCGCCAGCAGCTTGGAAAGTGTCTATGGCTACACCTTC. Its protein is CASSLESVYGYTF. The full variable domain, completed using reference TRBV5-1 and TRBJ1-2, is KAGVTQTPRYLIKTRGQQVTLSCSPISGHRSVSWYQQTPGQGLQFLFEYFSETQRNKGNFPGRFSGRQFSNSRSEMNVSTLELGDSALYLCASSLESVYGYTFGSGTRLTVV.